Here is one T cell receptor (beta chain) with its context. Antigen specificity is unknown. Germline CDR1 DFQATT, CDR2 SNEGSKA (reference sequence). V lost 5 bases and J lost 1, with 10 bases in between. The CDR3 runs 13 residues. TCRdb reprocessed the RT-PCR reads with MiXCR, giving one entry per CDR3 protein. The table records about 700,000 distinct CDR3 sequences, roughly 13% of them present only once. The sample is drawn from a study of response to subunit inactivated influenza vaccine. Whole-study findings and limits: The authors proposed limited new T cell recruitment per seasonal influenza vaccination.

The TCR sequence derives from a man between 50 and 59 years old who received an inactivated influenza vaccine. The source material was PBMCs from blood, sampled approximately 15 days before vaccination. The chain has TRBV20-1 and TRBJ2-3; no clear D gene. DNA of the CDR3: TGCAGTGCTTTATCCCGGGGCACAGATACGCAGTATTTT. Translating it yields CSALSRGTDTQYF.